These T cell receptor beta chains were read from a single sample in a study of cytomegalovirus exposure and HLA in healthy donors. The repertoire was sequenced with immunoSEQ multiplex PCR; TCRdb's copy has only in-frame clones and lacks some. The top ten hold about an eighth of the sample, which has 150,000 to 200,000 clones, about 80% seen once. Sequencing used PBMCs. The source is a man aged 45 to 65 in good health and CMV-seropositive. The CDR3 runs from the conserved cysteine through the conserved F or W. The D gene is left open where the match is weak. The listing skips clone size in some rows; elsewhere it reads once, few, many or a size class.

cdr3_nt cdr3_aa j_call d_call clone_size v_call cdr3_length
TGCGCCAGCAGCTTGGGGGGAGGCTACGAGCAGTACTTC CASSLGGGYEQYF TRBJ2-7 - - TRBV5-1 13
TGTGCCAGCAGTTTCGCAGGGGGTCGGCAGCCCCAGCATTTT CASSFAGGRQPQHF TRBJ1-5 TRBD1 - TRBV6-5 14
TGTGCCAGCAGCTTGAGGGTGGCACTAGCGGGGCAAGAGACCCAGTACTTC CASSLRVALAGQETQYF TRBJ2-5 TRBD2 - TRBV5-6 17
TGTGCCAGCAGTTACTCGAGCGCCGGGGAGCTGTTTTTT CASSYSSAGELFF TRBJ2-2 - - TRBV6-5 13
TGCGCCAGCAGCAGCGAGGGGGCCGGGGAGCTGTTTTTT CASSSEGAGELFF TRBJ2-2 - once TRBV5-1 13
TGTGCCAGCAGTTCAGGGGGCGGTGGCTATGGCTACACCTTC CASSSGGGGYGYTF TRBJ1-2 TRBD1 - TRBV28 14
TGTGCCAGCAGTCCAGGAGGTACGATTCGAGGCTACACCTTC CASSPGGTIRGYTF TRBJ1-2 - - TRBV28 14
TGTGCCTGGAGTGTGTTCCCAGGGAGGAACTATGGCTACACCTTC CAWSVFPGRNYGYTF TRBJ1-2 - - TRBV30 15
TGTGCCAGCAGCCGGGATCATAACTATGGCTACACCTTC CASSRDHNYGYTF TRBJ1-2 - - TRBV7-9 13
TGCGCCAGCAGCTTGGTCGGCGGGGGGGCAGATACGCAGTATTTT CASSLVGGGADTQYF TRBJ2-3 TRBD2 - TRBV5-1 15
TGTGCCAGTAGGCAGACAGGGGACCATAATTCACCCCTCCACTTT CASRQTGDHNSPLHF TRBJ1-6 TRBD1 - TRBV19 15
TGTGCCAGTAGTATGCGGGTTCGGGCTGAGACCCAGTACTTC CASSMRVRAETQYF TRBJ2-5 - few TRBV19 14
TGTGCCAGCAGCCGGGACACCGGTAATCAGCCCCAGCATTTT CASSRDTGNQPQHF TRBJ1-5 - - TRBV6-5 14
TGTGCCAGCAGCTTAGAACCACGGGGAGGCTACACCTTC CASSLEPRGGYTF TRBJ1-2 - - TRBV7-9 13
TGCGCCAGCAGCTTGGAATGGCGGTCACCCTATGGCTACACCTTC CASSLEWRSPYGYTF TRBJ1-2 - - TRBV5-1 15
TGTGCCAGTAGTAGGGACAGGGAGGGTCAGCCCCAGCATTTT CASSRDREGQPQHF TRBJ1-5 TRBD1 - TRBV19 14
TGTGCCAGCAGACACGGGACTAGCTACGAGCAGTACTTC CASRHGTSYEQYF TRBJ2-7 TRBD2 - TRBV6-5 13
TGTGCCAGCAGCTTAGTTCAGGGTATGAATTCACCCCTCCACTTT CASSLVQGMNSPLHF TRBJ1-6 - - TRBV7-8 15
TGTGCCAGCAGTGCCATAGCCGGGACAGGGAAAGGTGGGGCCAACGTCCTGACTTTC CASSAIAGTGKGGANVLTF TRBJ2-6 TRBD1 - TRBV28 19
TGTGCCAGCAGCTTGATAGGGGTGGGCACTGAAGCTTTCTTT CASSLIGVGTEAFF TRBJ1-1 - - TRBV11-2 14
TGCGCCAGCAGCGAAGGACAGGTTTATGGCTACACCTTC CASSEGQVYGYTF TRBJ1-2 TRBD1 - TRBV5-1 13
TGCGCCAGCAGCTCCCGCGGGACAGGGGGGAATGAGCAGTTCTTC CASSSRGTGGNEQFF TRBJ2-1 TRBD1 - TRBV5-1 15
TGTGCCAGCAGCTCAGGACTCGGCGCCTACACCTTC CASSSGLGAYTF TRBJ1-2 - once TRBV5-4 12
TGCGCCAGCAGCTGGGGACTAGCGGAAAATGAGCAGTTCTTC CASSWGLAENEQFF TRBJ2-1 TRBD2 - TRBV5-1 14
TGCAGCGTTGAAATCAGGGGGCGCGTTGCAGATACGCAGTATTTT CSVEIRGRVADTQYF TRBJ2-3 TRBD1 - TRBV29-1 15
TGTGCCAGCAGCTTGGAGCTCAGGGATAATGAGCAGTTCTTC CASSLELRDNEQFF TRBJ2-1 - - TRBV11-2 14
TGCGCCAGCAGCCAAAGGGGAGGACGTGGCTACACCTTC CASSQRGGRGYTF TRBJ1-2 - - TRBV4-1 13